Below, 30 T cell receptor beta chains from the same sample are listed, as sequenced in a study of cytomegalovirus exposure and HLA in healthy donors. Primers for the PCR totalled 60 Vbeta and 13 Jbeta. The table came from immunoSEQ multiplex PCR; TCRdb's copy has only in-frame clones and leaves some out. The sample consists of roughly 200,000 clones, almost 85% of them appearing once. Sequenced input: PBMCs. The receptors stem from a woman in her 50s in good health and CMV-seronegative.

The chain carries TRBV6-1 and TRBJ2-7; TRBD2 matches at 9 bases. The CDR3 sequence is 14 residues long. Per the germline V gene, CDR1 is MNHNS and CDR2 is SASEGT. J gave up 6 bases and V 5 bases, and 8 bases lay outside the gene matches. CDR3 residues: CASSLAGVNSEQYF. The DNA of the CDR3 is TGTGCCAGCAGTTTAGCGGGAGTGAACTCCGAGCAGTACTTC.

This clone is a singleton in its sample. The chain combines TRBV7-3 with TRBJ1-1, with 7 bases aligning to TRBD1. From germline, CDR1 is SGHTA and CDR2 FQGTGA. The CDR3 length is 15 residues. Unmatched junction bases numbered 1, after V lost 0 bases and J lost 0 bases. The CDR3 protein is CASSLTGQMNTEAFF. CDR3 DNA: TGTGCCAGCAGCTTAACGGGACAGATGAACACTGAAGCTTTCTTT.

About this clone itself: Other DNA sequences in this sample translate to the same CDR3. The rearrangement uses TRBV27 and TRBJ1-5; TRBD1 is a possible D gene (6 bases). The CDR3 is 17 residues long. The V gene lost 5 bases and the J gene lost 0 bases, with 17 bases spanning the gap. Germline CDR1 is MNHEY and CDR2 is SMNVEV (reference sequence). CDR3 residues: CASSKTGQKYSNQPQHF. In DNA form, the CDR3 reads TGTGCCAGCAGTAAGACCGGACAGAAGTATAGCAATCAGCCCCAGCATTTT.

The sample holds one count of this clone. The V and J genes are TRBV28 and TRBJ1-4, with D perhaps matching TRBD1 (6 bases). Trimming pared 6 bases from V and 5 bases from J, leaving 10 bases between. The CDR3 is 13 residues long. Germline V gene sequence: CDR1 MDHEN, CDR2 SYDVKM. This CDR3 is CASRSGQNEKLFF. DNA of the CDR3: TGTGCCAGCAGATCTGGACAGAATGAAAAACTGTTTTTT.

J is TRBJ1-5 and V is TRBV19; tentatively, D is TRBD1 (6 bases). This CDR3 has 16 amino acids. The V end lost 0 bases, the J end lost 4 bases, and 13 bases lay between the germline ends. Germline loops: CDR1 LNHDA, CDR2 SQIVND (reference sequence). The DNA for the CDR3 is TGTGCCAGTAGTATAGACGGGGGGCTGAGTAATCAGCCCCAGCATTTT. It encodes CASSIDGGLSNQPQHF.

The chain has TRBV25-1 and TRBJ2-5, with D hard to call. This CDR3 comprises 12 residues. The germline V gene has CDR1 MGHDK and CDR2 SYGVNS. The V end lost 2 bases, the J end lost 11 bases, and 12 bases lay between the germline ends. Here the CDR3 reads CASSEILSEQYF. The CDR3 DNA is TGTGCCAGCAGTGAAATATTATCTGAGCAGTACTTC.

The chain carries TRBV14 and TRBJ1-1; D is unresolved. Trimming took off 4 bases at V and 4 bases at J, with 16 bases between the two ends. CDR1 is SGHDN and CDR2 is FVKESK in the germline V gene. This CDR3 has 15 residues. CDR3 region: CASSPFFPRVTEAFF. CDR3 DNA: TGTGCCAGCAGCCCTTTCTTCCCCCGGGTCACTGAAGCTTTCTTT.

This CDR3 reads CASSYGGSSTDTQYF. CDR3 DNA: TGCGCCAGCAGCTACGGGGGATCTAGCACAGATACGCAGTATTTT. This chain joins TRBV5-1 and TRBJ2-3, with a tentative D call TRBD2 (6 bases). The CDR3 length is 15 residues. Germline-derived CDR1 and CDR2 are SGHRS and YFSETQ. V gave up 3 bases and J gave up 0 bases, with 11 bases separating them.

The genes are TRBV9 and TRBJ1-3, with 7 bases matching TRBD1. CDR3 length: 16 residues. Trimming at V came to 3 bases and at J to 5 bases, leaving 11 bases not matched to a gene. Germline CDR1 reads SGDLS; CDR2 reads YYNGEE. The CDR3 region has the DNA TGTGCCAGCAGCGAGGGGGGACAGTCACGACGAAACACCATATATTTT. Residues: CASSEGGQSRRNTIYF.

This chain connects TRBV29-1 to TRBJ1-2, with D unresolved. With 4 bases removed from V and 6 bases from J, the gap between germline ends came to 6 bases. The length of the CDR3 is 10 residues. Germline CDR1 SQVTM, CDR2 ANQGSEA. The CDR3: CSVAGDGYTF. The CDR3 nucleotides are TGCAGCGTTGCCGGAGATGGCTACACCTTC.

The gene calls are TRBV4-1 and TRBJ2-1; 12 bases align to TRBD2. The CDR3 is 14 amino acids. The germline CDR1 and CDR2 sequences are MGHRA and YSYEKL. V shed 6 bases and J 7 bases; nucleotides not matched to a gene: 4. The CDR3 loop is CASSRGLAGNEQFF. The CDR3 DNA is TGCGCCAGCAGTCGTGGACTAGCGGGAAATGAGCAGTTCTTC.

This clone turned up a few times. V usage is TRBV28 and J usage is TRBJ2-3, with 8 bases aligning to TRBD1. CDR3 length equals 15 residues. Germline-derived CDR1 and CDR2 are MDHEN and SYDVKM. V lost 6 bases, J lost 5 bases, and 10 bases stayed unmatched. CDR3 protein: CASRAQGASGDTQYF. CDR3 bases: TGTGCCAGCAGGGCTCAGGGGGCGTCAGGAGATACGCAGTATTTT.

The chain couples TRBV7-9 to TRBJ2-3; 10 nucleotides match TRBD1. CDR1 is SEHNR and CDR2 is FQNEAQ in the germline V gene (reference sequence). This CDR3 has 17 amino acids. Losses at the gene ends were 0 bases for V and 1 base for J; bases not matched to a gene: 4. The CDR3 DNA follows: TGTGCCAGCAGCTTAGCCAGGACAGGGGGAGGCACAGATACGCAGTATTTT. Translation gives CASSLARTGGGTDTQYF.

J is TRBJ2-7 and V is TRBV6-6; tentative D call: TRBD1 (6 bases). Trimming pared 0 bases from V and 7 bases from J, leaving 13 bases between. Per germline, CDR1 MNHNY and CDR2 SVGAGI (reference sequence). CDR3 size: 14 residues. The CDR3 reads CASSYSRGNQEQYF. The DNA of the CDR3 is TGTGCCAGCAGTTACTCGAGGGGGAATCAGGAGCAGTACTTC.

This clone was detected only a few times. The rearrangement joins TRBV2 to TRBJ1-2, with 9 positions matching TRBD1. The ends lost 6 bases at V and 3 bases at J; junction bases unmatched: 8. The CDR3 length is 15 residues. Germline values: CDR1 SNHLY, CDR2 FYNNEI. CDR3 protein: CASRATGGPYYGYTF. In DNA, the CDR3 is TGTGCCAGCAGAGCAACAGGGGGCCCCTACTATGGCTACACCTTC.

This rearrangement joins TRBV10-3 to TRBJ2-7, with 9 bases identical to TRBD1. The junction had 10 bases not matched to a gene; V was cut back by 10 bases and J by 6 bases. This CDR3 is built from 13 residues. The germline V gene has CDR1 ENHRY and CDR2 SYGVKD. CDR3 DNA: TGTGCCACCGGGGACAGGGAAGAAAGCGAGCAGTACTTC. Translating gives CATGDREESEQYF.

The CDR3 DNA reads as TGTGCCAGCAGCAAAGCGCTTACGACTAGTAGCGCCGGGGAGCTGTTTTTT. This codes for CASSKALTTSSAGELFF. The chain recombines TRBV21-1 with TRBJ2-2; the listed D gene, TRBD2, was not tested against the DNA. TRBV21-1 is tagged as a pseudogene. This CDR3 has 17 amino acids.

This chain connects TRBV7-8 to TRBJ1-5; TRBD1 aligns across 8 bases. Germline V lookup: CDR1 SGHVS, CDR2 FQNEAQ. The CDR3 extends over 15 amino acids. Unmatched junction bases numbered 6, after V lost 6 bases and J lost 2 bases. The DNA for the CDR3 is TGTGCCAGCAGGGCAGACAGGGGAGGCAATCAGCCCCAGCATTTT. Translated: CASRADRGGNQPQHF.

The CDR3 DNA is TGTGCCAGCAGTCTCCGACTAGCGGGAAGCTACGAGCAGTACTTC. Protein sequence: CASSLRLAGSYEQYF. The chain links TRBV27 to TRBJ2-7; TRBD2 matches at 11 bases. This CDR3 has 15 residues. The germline gives CDR1 MNHEY, CDR2 SMNVEV (reference sequence). V trimming: 5 bases; J trimming: 3 bases; junction bases outside the gene matches: 6.

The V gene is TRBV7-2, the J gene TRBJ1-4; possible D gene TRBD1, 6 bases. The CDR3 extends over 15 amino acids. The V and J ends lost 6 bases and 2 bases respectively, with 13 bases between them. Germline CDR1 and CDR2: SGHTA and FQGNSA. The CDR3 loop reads CASSQTGNTNEKLFF. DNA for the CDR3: TGTGCCAGCAGTCAAACAGGGAATACTAATGAAAAACTGTTTTTT.

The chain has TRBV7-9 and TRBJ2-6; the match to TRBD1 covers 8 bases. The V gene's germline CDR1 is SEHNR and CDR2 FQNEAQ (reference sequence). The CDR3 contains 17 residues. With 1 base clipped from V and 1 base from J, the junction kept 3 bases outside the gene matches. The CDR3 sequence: CASSLDRGWSGANVLTF. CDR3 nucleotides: TGTGCCAGCAGCTTAGACAGGGGGTGGTCTGGGGCCAACGTCCTGACTTTC.

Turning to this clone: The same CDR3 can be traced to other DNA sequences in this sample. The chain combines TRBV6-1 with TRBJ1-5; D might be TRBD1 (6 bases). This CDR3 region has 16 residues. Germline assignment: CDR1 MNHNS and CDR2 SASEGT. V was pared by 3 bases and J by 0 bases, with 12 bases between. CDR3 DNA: TGTGCCAGCAGTGACAGGGGTAGTTATAGCAATCAGCCCCAGCATTTT. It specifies CASSDRGSYSNQPQHF.

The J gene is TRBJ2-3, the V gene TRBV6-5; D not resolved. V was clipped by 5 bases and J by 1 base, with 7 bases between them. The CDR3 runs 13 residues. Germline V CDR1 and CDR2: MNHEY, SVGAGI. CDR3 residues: CASSPRGTDTQYF. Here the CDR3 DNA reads TGTGCCAGCAGTCCCCGTGGCACAGATACGCAGTATTTT.

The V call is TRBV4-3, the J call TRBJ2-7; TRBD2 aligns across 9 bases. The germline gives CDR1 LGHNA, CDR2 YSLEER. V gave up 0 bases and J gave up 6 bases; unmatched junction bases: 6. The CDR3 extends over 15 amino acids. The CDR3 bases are TGCGCCAGCAGCCAAGATATAGCGGGAGCGGGCGAGCAGTACTTC. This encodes CASSQDIAGAGEQYF.

The DNA of the CDR3 is TGTGCCAGCAGTCCCGGACTAGCGGGAATTCCTGGGGCCAACGTCCTGACTTTC. This translates into CASSPGLAGIPGANVLTF. The chain combines TRBV27 with TRBJ2-6, with TRBD2 matching over 12 bases. Per the germline V gene, CDR1 is MNHEY and CDR2 is SMNVEV (reference sequence). V shed 5 bases and J 2 bases; nucleotides not matched to a gene: 7. The CDR3 totals 18 residues.

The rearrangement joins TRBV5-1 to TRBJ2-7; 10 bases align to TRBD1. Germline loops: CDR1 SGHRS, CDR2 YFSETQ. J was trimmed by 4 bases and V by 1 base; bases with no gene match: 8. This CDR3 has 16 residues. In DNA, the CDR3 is TGCGCCAGCAGCTTGTCTTTCGCGGGACAGGGGTACGAGCAGTACTTC. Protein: CASSLSFAGQGYEQYF.

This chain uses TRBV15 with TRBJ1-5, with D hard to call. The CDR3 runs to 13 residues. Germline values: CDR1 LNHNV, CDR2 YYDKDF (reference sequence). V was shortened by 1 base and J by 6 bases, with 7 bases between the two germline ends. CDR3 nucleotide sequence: TGTGCCACCAGCAGAGGTGGTAGTCAGCCCCAGCATTTT. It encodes CATSRGGSQPQHF.

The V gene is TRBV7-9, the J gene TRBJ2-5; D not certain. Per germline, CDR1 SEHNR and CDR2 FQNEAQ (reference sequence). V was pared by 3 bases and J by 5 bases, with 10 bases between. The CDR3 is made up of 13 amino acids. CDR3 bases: TGTGCCAGCAGCTTGACACCTGCGGAGACCCAGTACTTC. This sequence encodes CASSLTPAETQYF.

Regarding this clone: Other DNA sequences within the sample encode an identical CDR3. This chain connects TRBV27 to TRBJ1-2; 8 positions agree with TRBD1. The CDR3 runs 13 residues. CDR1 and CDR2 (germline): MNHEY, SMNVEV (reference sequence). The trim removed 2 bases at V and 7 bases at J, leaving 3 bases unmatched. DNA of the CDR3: TGTGCCAGCAGTTTAGGACAGGGTTCTGGCTACACCTTC. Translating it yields CASSLGQGSGYTF.

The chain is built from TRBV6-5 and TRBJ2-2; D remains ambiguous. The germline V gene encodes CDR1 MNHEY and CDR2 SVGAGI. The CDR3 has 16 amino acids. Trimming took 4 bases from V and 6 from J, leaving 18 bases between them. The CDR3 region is CASSLRPARLAGELFF. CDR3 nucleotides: TGTGCCAGCAGTTTAAGACCCGCCAGGTTAGCCGGGGAGCTGTTTTTT.